This TCR beta chain was sequenced during a study of CD8 T cells in Susac syndrome. RNA in amounts of roughly 0.5 to 1 ug was reverse transcribed with random hexamers. The CDR3 of TCR beta was amplified by immunoSEQ multiplex PCR across 54 Vbeta and 13 Jbeta. TCRdb independently ran MiXCR on the immunoSEQ multiplex PCR reads; one entry per CDR3 protein. The sample comprises 130,000 to 150,000 distinct CDR3 sequences, 94% of which are singletons, and over 0.25% rests with the top ten. CD8+ and CD4+ blood T cells underwent TCR beta sequencing. TEMRA cells were FACS-enriched, and CD8+ and CD4+ T cells were isolated negatively. Turning to this clonotype: Its antigen is still unknown.

Whole-study findings and limits: Acknowledgment was made by the study that its TCR sequencing and HLA analysis involved a relatively small number of individuals.

The V gene's germline CDR1 is DFQATT and CDR2 SNEGSKA (reference sequence). V lost 6 bases, J lost 4 bases, and 13 bases lay in between. There are 12 residues in the CDR3. This sequence was found in a human donor in good health. V usage is TRBV20-1 and J usage is TRBJ2-7; possibly TRBD2 for D (5 bases). Source material: CD8+ T cells from PBMCs. The CDR3 reads CSAKGLGYEQYF. The CDR3 DNA reads TGCAGTGCCAAAGGACTGGGGTACGAGCAGTACTTC.